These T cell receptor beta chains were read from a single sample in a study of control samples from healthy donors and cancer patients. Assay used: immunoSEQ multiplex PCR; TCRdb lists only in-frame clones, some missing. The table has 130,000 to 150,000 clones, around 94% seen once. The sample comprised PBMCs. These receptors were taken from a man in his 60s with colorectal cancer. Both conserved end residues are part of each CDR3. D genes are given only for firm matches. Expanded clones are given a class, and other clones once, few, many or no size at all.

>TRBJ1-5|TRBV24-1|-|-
TGTGCCACCAGTGATTGGGCAGGGAATCAGCCCCAGCATTTT
CATSDWAGNQPQHF
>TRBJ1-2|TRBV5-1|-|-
TGCGCCAGCAGCTTGGAACCGCAGATCTCAGCGGGAGGCTACACCTTC
CASSLEPQISAGGYTF
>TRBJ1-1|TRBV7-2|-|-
TGTGCCAGCAGCTTAAAAGGGGTGGGCACTGAAGCTTTCTTT
CASSLKGVGTEAFF
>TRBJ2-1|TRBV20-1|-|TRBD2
TGCAGTGCTAGTAAGTGGGACTACTACAATGAGCAGTTCTTC
CSASKWDYYNEQFF
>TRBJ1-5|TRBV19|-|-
TGTGCCAGTAGCCCCCAGACGGCGAGGGGTAGCAATCAGCCCCAGCATTTT
CASSPQTARGSNQPQHF
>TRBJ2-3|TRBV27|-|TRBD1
TGTGCCAGCAGTCCCCCAGTACGACAGGGGGCCACAGATACGCAGTATTTT
CASSPPVRQGATDTQYF
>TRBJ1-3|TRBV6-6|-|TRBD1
TGTGCCAGTAAGCAGGGGGCTGGAAACACCATATATTTT
CASKQGAGNTIYF
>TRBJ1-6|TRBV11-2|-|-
TGTGCCAGCAGCTTAGGGGCTGATTCACCCCTCCACTTT
CASSLGADSPLHF
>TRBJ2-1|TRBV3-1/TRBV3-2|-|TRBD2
TGTGCCAGCAGCCAACGTCTAGCGGGGGGGCCAGGTGAGCAGTTCTTC
CASSQRLAGGPGEQFF
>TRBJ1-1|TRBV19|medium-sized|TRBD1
TGTGCCAGCTCTGACAGGGGGCAAACTGAAGCTTTCTTT
CASSDRGQTEAFF
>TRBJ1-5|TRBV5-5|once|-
TGTGCCAGCAGCTTGGCAGGCAATCAGCCCCAGCATTTT
CASSLAGNQPQHF
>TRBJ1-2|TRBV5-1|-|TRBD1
TGCGCCAGCAGCTTGGGACAGGGGATCTACGGCTACACCTTC
CASSLGQGIYGYTF
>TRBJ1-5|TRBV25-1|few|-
TGTGCCAGCAGTGAAGGGACCGGGTTTCAGCCCCAGCATTTT
CASSEGTGFQPQHF
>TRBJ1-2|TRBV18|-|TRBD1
TGTGCCAGCTCACCAGGGGCAACAGGGGCCGGCTACACCTTC
CASSPGATGAGYTF
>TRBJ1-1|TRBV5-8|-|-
TGTGCCAGCAGCGCTAGGACGAAAGGACAGAACACTGAAGCTTTCTTT
CASSARTKGQNTEAFF
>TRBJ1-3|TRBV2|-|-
TGTGCCAGTCGGGAAGGGAGGTCTGGAAACACCATATATTTT
CASREGRSGNTIYF
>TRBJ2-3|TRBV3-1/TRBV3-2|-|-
TGTGCCAGCAGCCCCTCGGAGGATACGCAGTATTTT
CASSPSEDTQYF
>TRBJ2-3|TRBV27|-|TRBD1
TGTGCCAGCAGTTTTAGCAGGGGGTTAACAGATACGCAGTATTTT
CASSFSRGLTDTQYF
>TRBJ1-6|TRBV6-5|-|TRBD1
TGTGCCAGCAGTCAGGGGGGATATGGTAATTCACCCCTCCACTTT
CASSQGGYGNSPLHF
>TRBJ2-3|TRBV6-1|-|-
TGTGCCAGCAGAGAAGGGGGCACAGATACGCAGTATTTT
CASREGGTDTQYF
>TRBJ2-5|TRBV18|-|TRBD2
TGTGCCAGCTCACCACCGGCAGGGAGGGAAGAGACCCAGTACTTC
CASSPPAGREETQYF
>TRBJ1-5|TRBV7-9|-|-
TGTGCCAGCAGCTTCTACGGGGGGAGCAATCAGCCCCAGCATTTT
CASSFYGGSNQPQHF
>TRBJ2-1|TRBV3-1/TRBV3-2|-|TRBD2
TGTGCCAGCAGCCAAGGACTAGCGGGGGGCCCAGACAATGAGCAGTTCTTC
CASSQGLAGGPDNEQFF
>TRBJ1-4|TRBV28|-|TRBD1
TGTGCCAGCAGTTCCTTGACAGGGGTCAAGGAAAAACTGTTTTTT
CASSSLTGVKEKLFF
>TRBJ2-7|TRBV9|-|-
TGTGCCAGCAGCGTAGGGGAGGGGGACCTCTACGAGCAGTACTTC
CASSVGEGDLYEQYF
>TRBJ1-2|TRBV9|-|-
TGTGCCAGCAGCGGGTTTAGCTATGGCTACACCTTC
CASSGFSYGYTF
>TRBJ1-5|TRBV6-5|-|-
TGTGCCAGCGTCTGGATGAGGGACAATCAGCCCCAGCATTTT
CASVWMRDNQPQHF
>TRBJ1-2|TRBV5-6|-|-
TGTGCCAGCAGCTTGGTTGCAGGCAGGGGCTATGGCTACACCTTC
CASSLVAGRGYGYTF
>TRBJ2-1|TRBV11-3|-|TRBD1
TGTGCCAGCAGCTCAATGACAGGGTCTGGTGAGCAGTTCTTC
CASSSMTGSGEQFF
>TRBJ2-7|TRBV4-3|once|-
TGCGCCAGCAGCCAAGATCGGGACTCGGTTTACGAGCAGTACTTC
CASSQDRDSVYEQYF
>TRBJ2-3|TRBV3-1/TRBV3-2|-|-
TGTGCCAGCAGCCCCACCCCCACAGATACGCAGTATTTT
CASSPTPTDTQYF
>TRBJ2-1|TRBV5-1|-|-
TGCGCCAGCACCGATTTATTAGGGAGTGAGCAGTTCTTC
CASTDLLGSEQFF
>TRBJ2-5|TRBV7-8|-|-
TGTGCCAGCAGCCTAGGGACGGAAGAGACCCAGTACTTC
CASSLGTEETQYF
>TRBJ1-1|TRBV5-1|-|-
TGCGCCAGCAGCGCACAGGGAGGTCACACTGAAGCTTTCTTT
CASSAQGGHTEAFF
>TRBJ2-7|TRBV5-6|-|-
TGTGCCAGCAGCTCGACGGCCAACTCCTACGAGCAGTACTTC
CASSSTANSYEQYF
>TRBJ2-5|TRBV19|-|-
TGTGCCAGTAGTATAGGGGAAGCAGAGACCCAGTACTTC
CASSIGEAETQYF
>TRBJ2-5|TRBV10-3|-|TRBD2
TGTGCCATCAGTGAGTCTACTAGCGAAGAGACCCAGTACTTC
CAISESTSEETQYF
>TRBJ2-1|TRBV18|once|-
TGTGCCAGCTCACCTGAGGGGGTCAATGAGCAGTTCTTC
CASSPEGVNEQFF
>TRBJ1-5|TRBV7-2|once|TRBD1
TGTGCCAGCAGCTTGGAGGGGGCGGGCAATCAGCCCCAGCATTTT
CASSLEGAGNQPQHF
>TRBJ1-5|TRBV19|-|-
TGTGCCAGTAGGATAAAAAGCAATCAGCCCCAGCATTTT
CASRIKSNQPQHF
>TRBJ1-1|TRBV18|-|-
TGTGCCAGCTCGGGACGGGAAAACACTGAAGCTTTCTTT
CASSGRENTEAFF
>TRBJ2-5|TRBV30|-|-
TGTGCCTGCTCCCTAGCCGGTGAGACCCAGTACTTC
CACSLAGETQYF
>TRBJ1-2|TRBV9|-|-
TGTGCCAGCAGCGTAGCTTTGGGGGGCTACACCTTC
CASSVALGGYTF
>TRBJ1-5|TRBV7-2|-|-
TGTGCCAGCTCGGACAGCTATAGCAATCAGCCCCAGCATTTT
CASSDSYSNQPQHF
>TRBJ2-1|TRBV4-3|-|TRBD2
TGCGCCAGCAGCCTGGAGCGGGGCTCTAATGAGCAGTTCTTC
CASSLERGSNEQFF